This paragraph covers one TCR beta chain sequence. This entry comes from a study of blood T cell repertoires in COVID-19. Study-wide context: The United States, Italy and Spain were the sources of the acute and convalescent COVID-19 samples. PBMCs, B-cell-depleted T cells, or T cells provided the cDNA or gDNA that made up the material.

As processed by the authors: How many nucleated cells were present was estimated from reference gene primer amplification. TCRdb keeps only in-frame clones here, not all; method: immunoSEQ multiplex PCR. That table supplies the V and J calls and clone size; D and trimming were determined from the DNA. The sample shows about 170,000 clones, 90% to 95% of them seen only once. Sequenced sample: peripheral blood. The sequence came from a woman in her forties or fifties with acute or convalescent COVID-19.

CDR3 coding DNA: TGTGCCAGCAGTTTGACAGGGAGCACAGATACGCAGTATTTT. Its protein product is CASSLTGSTDTQYF. The chain is built from TRBV27 and TRBJ2-3; 7 bases map to TRBD1. V trimming: 3 bases; J trimming: 0 bases; junction bases outside the gene matches: 0. The CDR3 consists of 14 residues. Per the germline V gene, CDR1 is MNHEY and CDR2 is SMNVEV (reference sequence).